This is a list of T cell receptor beta chains from one sample in a study of blood T cell repertoires in COVID-19. The assay was immunoSEQ multiplex PCR, and TCRdb's table has in-frame clones only and misses some. The table has about 260,000 clones, roughly 79% seen once; the top ten hold under 2%. Sequenced: peripheral blood. These receptors were taken from a woman aged 80 or older with acute or convalescent COVID-19. The CDR3 runs from the conserved cysteine through the conserved F or W. Each record gives: J gene, clone size, V gene, D gene, CDR3 DNA, CDR3 protein. The D gene is left open where the match is weak. Size tells how often a clone was seen (once, few, many) or the class of an expanded clone, and some rows leave it out.

J gene: TRBJ1-1
clone size: NA
V gene: TRBV28
D gene: NA
CDR3 DNA: TGTGCCAGCAGTTTAGGCCCCCCCGGAGGGAGGGGGACTGAAGCTTTCTTT
CDR3 protein: CASSLGPPGGRGTEAFF

J gene: TRBJ2-3
clone size: NA
V gene: TRBV2
D gene: NA
CDR3 DNA: TGTGCCAGCAGCGTGGGCCCCCCAGATACGCAGTATTTT
CDR3 protein: CASSVGPPDTQYF

J gene: TRBJ1-3
clone size: once
V gene: TRBV9
D gene: NA
CDR3 DNA: TGTGCCAGCAGCGTAGCCCCAGGGGCGTATGGAAACACCATATATTTT
CDR3 protein: CASSVAPGAYGNTIYF

J gene: TRBJ1-1
clone size: NA
V gene: TRBV5-1
D gene: TRBD1
CDR3 DNA: TGCGCCAGCAGCTTGGCCGGACAGGGTCTCGACACTGAAGCTTTCTTT
CDR3 protein: CASSLAGQGLDTEAFF

J gene: TRBJ2-1
clone size: NA
V gene: TRBV6-2/TRBV6-3
D gene: TRBD2
CDR3 DNA: TGTGCCAGCAGTTACGGGGGATTAGCGGGAGTTAACTACAATGAGCAGTTCTTC
CDR3 protein: CASSYGGLAGVNYNEQFF

J gene: TRBJ1-2
clone size: NA
V gene: TRBV5-1
D gene: NA
CDR3 DNA: TGCGCCAGCAGCTTGGTTTCGACAGCCGAAAACTATGGCTACACCTTC
CDR3 protein: CASSLVSTAENYGYTF

J gene: TRBJ1-5
clone size: NA
V gene: TRBV4-3
D gene: NA
CDR3 DNA: TGCGCCAGCAGCCAAGACATCGTCGGGAGGTCTCAGCCCCAGCATTTT
CDR3 protein: CASSQDIVGRSQPQHF

J gene: TRBJ1-1
clone size: NA
V gene: TRBV27
D gene: NA
CDR3 DNA: TGTGCCAGCAGTCCCTGGAGGGCAGGGCCGAACACTGAAGCTTTCTTT
CDR3 protein: CASSPWRAGPNTEAFF

J gene: TRBJ1-4
clone size: NA
V gene: TRBV28
D gene: NA
CDR3 DNA: TGTGCCAGCAGTTTATCTGGGTCCGGGGAAAAACTGTTTTTT
CDR3 protein: CASSLSGSGEKLFF

J gene: TRBJ2-4
clone size: NA
V gene: TRBV12-3/TRBV12-4
D gene: NA
CDR3 DNA: TGTGCCAGCAGTCGGGGTCGGTACATTCAGTACTTC
CDR3 protein: CASSRGRYIQYF

J gene: TRBJ2-1
clone size: once
V gene: TRBV10-3
D gene: NA
CDR3 DNA: TGTGCCGTCAGCTTTGGGGGGGCAGGAAATGAGCAGTTCTTC
CDR3 protein: CAVSFGGAGNEQFF

J gene: TRBJ1-1
clone size: few
V gene: TRBV27
D gene: NA
CDR3 DNA: TGTGCCAGCAGTCCCAGGGCCAGGGACACTGAAGCTTTCTTT
CDR3 protein: CASSPRARDTEAFF

J gene: TRBJ1-4
clone size: NA
V gene: TRBV10-3
D gene: NA
CDR3 DNA: TGTGCCATCAGAGGCCACGGAGTTAATGAAAAACTGTTTTTT
CDR3 protein: CAIRGHGVNEKLFF

J gene: TRBJ2-7
clone size: few
V gene: TRBV30
D gene: NA
CDR3 DNA: TGTGCCTGTACCCTCAGCGATTACGAGCAGTACTTC
CDR3 protein: CACTLSDYEQYF

J gene: TRBJ2-3
clone size: NA
V gene: TRBV5-4
D gene: TRBD1
CDR3 DNA: TGTGCCAGCAGCTCAGGACAGGGGGTTAGAGATACGCAGTATTTT
CDR3 protein: CASSSGQGVRDTQYF

J gene: TRBJ1-4
clone size: NA
V gene: TRBV25-1
D gene: TRBD1
CDR3 DNA: TGTGCCAGCAGTGAACCCGGGACAGGGGTTAATGAAAAACTGTTTTTT
CDR3 protein: CASSEPGTGVNEKLFF

J gene: TRBJ2-3
clone size: few
V gene: TRBV18
D gene: TRBD1
CDR3 DNA: TGTGCCAGCTCACCAAGGACAGGAGATACGCAGTATTTT
CDR3 protein: CASSPRTGDTQYF

J gene: TRBJ2-7
clone size: NA
V gene: TRBV5-4
D gene: TRBD2
CDR3 DNA: TGTGCCAGCAGCTTGACCAGCGGGAGTTCCTACGAGCAGTACTTC
CDR3 protein: CASSLTSGSSYEQYF

J gene: TRBJ2-5
clone size: NA
V gene: TRBV7-3
D gene: TRBD2
CDR3 DNA: TGTGCCAGCAGCTTAATCTCGGGGGGGATGGAGACCCAGTACTTC
CDR3 protein: CASSLISGGMETQYF

J gene: TRBJ1-4
clone size: NA
V gene: TRBV19
D gene: NA
CDR3 DNA: TGTGCCAGTAGTGTACACGGGACGGCGGGGACTAATGAAAAACTGTTTTTT
CDR3 protein: CASSVHGTAGTNEKLFF

J gene: TRBJ1-6
clone size: few
V gene: TRBV5-6
D gene: TRBD1
CDR3 DNA: TGTGCCAGCAGCTTCAGGGCAGGGGGCAACGGTTCACCCCTCCACTTT
CDR3 protein: CASSFRAGGNGSPLHF

J gene: TRBJ1-4
clone size: NA
V gene: TRBV25-1
D gene: TRBD1
CDR3 DNA: TGTGCCAGCAGTGCCTCCGGGACAGGGTCGATTAATGAAAAACTGTTTTTT
CDR3 protein: CASSASGTGSINEKLFF

J gene: TRBJ1-2
clone size: NA
V gene: TRBV12-3/TRBV12-4
D gene: NA
CDR3 DNA: TGTGCCAGCAGTTTGAGTCCGGACTATGGCTACACCTTC
CDR3 protein: CASSLSPDYGYTF

J gene: TRBJ2-3
clone size: many
V gene: TRBV5-1
D gene: NA
CDR3 DNA: TGCGCCAGCAGCTTGAATAGCGCACTCACAGATACGCAGTATTTT
CDR3 protein: CASSLNSALTDTQYF

J gene: TRBJ2-2
clone size: few
V gene: TRBV7-3
D gene: TRBD1
CDR3 DNA: TGTGCCAGCAGCCGGGACAGCGGCTTGAGAGGCACCGGGGAGCTGTTTTTT
CDR3 protein: CASSRDSGLRGTGELFF

J gene: TRBJ1-2
clone size: few
V gene: TRBV2
D gene: NA
CDR3 DNA: TGTGCCAGCAGTGAGGGGGCGGGGGCTAACTATGGCTACACCTTC
CDR3 protein: CASSEGAGANYGYTF

J gene: TRBJ2-1
clone size: NA
V gene: TRBV4-2
D gene: NA
CDR3 DNA: TGTGCCAGCAGCCCCTCGAACAGTTACAATGAGCAGTTCTTC
CDR3 protein: CASSPSNSYNEQFF

J gene: TRBJ2-7
clone size: few
V gene: TRBV12-5
D gene: NA
CDR3 DNA: TGTGCTAGTGGTTTGACTGTCTTTCGGGGCTACGAGCAGTACTTC
CDR3 protein: CASGLTVFRGYEQYF

J gene: TRBJ1-1
clone size: once
V gene: TRBV6-2/TRBV6-3
D gene: NA
CDR3 DNA: TGTGCCAGCAGTTATGTACGGGGGTCCACTGAAGCTTTCTTT
CDR3 protein: CASSYVRGSTEAFF

J gene: TRBJ1-2
clone size: NA
V gene: TRBV12-5
D gene: NA
CDR3 DNA: TGTGCTAGTGGTTTGGTGTCTGGCGGCAGGGAAGTTGGTGGCTACACCTTC
CDR3 protein: CASGLVSGGREVGGYTF

J gene: TRBJ2-5
clone size: NA
V gene: TRBV2
D gene: TRBD2
CDR3 DNA: TGTGCCAGCAGTATCATAGCGGGAGGGGCGACCCAGTACTTC
CDR3 protein: CASSIIAGGATQYF

J gene: TRBJ2-7
clone size: NA
V gene: TRBV7-7
D gene: TRBD1
CDR3 DNA: TGTGCCAGCAGCTTAGCGCACCGGGACAGGGCCTACGAGCAGTACTTC
CDR3 protein: CASSLAHRDRAYEQYF

J gene: TRBJ2-2
clone size: NA
V gene: TRBV11-2
D gene: NA
CDR3 DNA: TGTGCCAGCAGCTTAGGCGGCAGCCGGGGGGAGCTGTTTTTT
CDR3 protein: CASSLGGSRGELFF

J gene: TRBJ1-4
clone size: NA
V gene: TRBV2
D gene: TRBD1
CDR3 DNA: TGTGCCAGCAAGGACAGGGTCCCAAGTAATGAAAAACTGTTTTTT
CDR3 protein: CASKDRVPSNEKLFF

J gene: TRBJ1-2
clone size: NA
V gene: TRBV3-1/TRBV3-2
D gene: NA
CDR3 DNA: TGTGCCAGCAGCCTAACAGGAGACTTTGGCTATGGCTACACCTTC
CDR3 protein: CASSLTGDFGYGYTF

J gene: TRBJ1-5
clone size: NA
V gene: TRBV5-6
D gene: NA
CDR3 DNA: TGTGCCAGCAGCTTTTACAGCAACAATCAGCCCCAGCATTTT
CDR3 protein: CASSFYSNNQPQHF

J gene: TRBJ2-7
clone size: NA
V gene: TRBV15
D gene: NA
CDR3 DNA: TGTGCCACCAGCAGAGAGGCAGGACACTCCTACGAGCAGTACTTC
CDR3 protein: CATSREAGHSYEQYF

J gene: TRBJ1-6
clone size: NA
V gene: TRBV2
D gene: TRBD1
CDR3 DNA: TGTGCCAGCAGGGAGGGACAGGCAAGGTCACCCCTCCACTTT
CDR3 protein: CASREGQARSPLHF

J gene: TRBJ2-6
clone size: NA
V gene: TRBV18
D gene: NA
CDR3 DNA: TGTGCCAGCTCACCACTCGGGTCTAGCTCTGGGGCCAACGTCCTGACTTTC
CDR3 protein: CASSPLGSSSGANVLTF

J gene: TRBJ1-1
clone size: NA
V gene: TRBV6-5
D gene: TRBD1
CDR3 DNA: TGTGCCAGCAGCATAGGGGACAGGGGGAACACTGAAGCTTTCTTT
CDR3 protein: CASSIGDRGNTEAFF

J gene: TRBJ2-7
clone size: NA
V gene: TRBV28
D gene: NA
CDR3 DNA: TGTGCCAGCAGTTTAGAGGCGCGCGAGCAGTACTTC
CDR3 protein: CASSLEAREQYF

J gene: TRBJ1-4
clone size: NA
V gene: TRBV3-1/TRBV3-2
D gene: NA
CDR3 DNA: TGTGCCAGCAGCCAAGATAGCGGGGGGGGTGAAAAACTGTTTTTT
CDR3 protein: CASSQDSGGGEKLFF

J gene: TRBJ2-1
clone size: NA
V gene: TRBV10-2
D gene: NA
CDR3 DNA: TGCGCCAGCAGTCCGACAATCCATGAGCAGTTCTTC
CDR3 protein: CASSPTIHEQFF

J gene: TRBJ2-5
clone size: NA
V gene: TRBV18
D gene: NA
CDR3 DNA: TGTGCCAGCTCGGGGGGACCGCAAGAGACCCAGTACTTC
CDR3 protein: CASSGGPQETQYF

J gene: TRBJ1-5
clone size: NA
V gene: TRBV28
D gene: NA
CDR3 DNA: TGTGCCAGCAGCCGTGGCAATCAGCCCCAGCATTTT
CDR3 protein: CASSRGNQPQHF

J gene: TRBJ2-7
clone size: NA
V gene: TRBV12-5
D gene: NA
CDR3 DNA: TGTGCTAGTGGTTTGGCTGGCCGCGGGTCGAAGCAGTACTTC
CDR3 protein: CASGLAGRGSKQYF

J gene: TRBJ1-1
clone size: NA
V gene: TRBV21-1
D gene: NA
CDR3 DNA: TGTGCCAGCAGCAAAGGCCTCCGAGAAACTGAAGCTTTCTTT
CDR3 protein: CASSKGLRETEAFF

J gene: TRBJ2-5
clone size: many
V gene: TRBV20-1
D gene: NA
CDR3 DNA: TGCAGTGCTAGGACTATAGAGACCCAGTACTTC
CDR3 protein: CSARTIETQYF

J gene: TRBJ2-1
clone size: NA
V gene: TRBV7-9
D gene: NA
CDR3 DNA: TGTGCCAGCAGCTTATCAGGAAGGGGTGAGCAGTTCTTC
CDR3 protein: CASSLSGRGEQFF

J gene: TRBJ2-2
clone size: NA
V gene: TRBV6-6
D gene: TRBD2
CDR3 DNA: TGTGCCAGCAGTTACCTCCCAGGCGGGAGTGGCGGGGAGCTGTTTTTT
CDR3 protein: CASSYLPGGSGGELFF

J gene: TRBJ1-2
clone size: few
V gene: TRBV12-3/TRBV12-4
D gene: NA
CDR3 DNA: TGTGCCAGCAGTTGGTTACGGGACTATGGCTACACCTTC
CDR3 protein: CASSWLRDYGYTF

J gene: TRBJ1-3
clone size: NA
V gene: TRBV27
D gene: NA
CDR3 DNA: TGTGCCAGCAGTCTGAGGGCCTCAAGCTCTGGAAACACCATATATTTT
CDR3 protein: CASSLRASSSGNTIYF

J gene: TRBJ2-5
clone size: NA
V gene: TRBV30
D gene: NA
CDR3 DNA: TGTGCCTGGACGAATCAAACAGGGAGTACAGAGACCCAGTACTTC
CDR3 protein: CAWTNQTGSTETQYF

J gene: TRBJ2-7
clone size: NA
V gene: TRBV6-2/TRBV6-3
D gene: TRBD2
CDR3 DNA: TGTGCCAGCAGTTACGGTAGACTAGCGGGTTCCTACGAGCAGTACTTC
CDR3 protein: CASSYGRLAGSYEQYF

J gene: TRBJ1-2
clone size: NA
V gene: TRBV5-3
D gene: NA
CDR3 DNA: TGTGCCAGAAGCTTACCGACACCTCAGACCCTTCTACTAAGAGGGTATGGCTACACCTTC
CDR3 protein: CARSLPTPQTLLLRGYGYTF

J gene: TRBJ2-7
clone size: NA
V gene: TRBV7-6
D gene: NA
CDR3 DNA: TGTGCCAGCAGCTTAGTTCAGGCCGGGAGTTACGGCGAGCAGTACTTC
CDR3 protein: CASSLVQAGSYGEQYF

J gene: TRBJ1-2
clone size: NA
V gene: TRBV15
D gene: TRBD1
CDR3 DNA: TGTGCCACCGGACAGGGGGCTAACTATGGCTACACCTTC
CDR3 protein: CATGQGANYGYTF

J gene: TRBJ1-2
clone size: NA
V gene: TRBV19
D gene: NA
CDR3 DNA: TGTGCCAGTAGTAGTCGATCGGGAATCAACTATGGCTACACCTTC
CDR3 protein: CASSSRSGINYGYTF

J gene: TRBJ1-1
clone size: few
V gene: TRBV2
D gene: TRBD1
CDR3 DNA: TGTGCCAAGACCGGGACAGGGGGAACTGAAGCTTTCTTT
CDR3 protein: CAKTGTGGTEAFF